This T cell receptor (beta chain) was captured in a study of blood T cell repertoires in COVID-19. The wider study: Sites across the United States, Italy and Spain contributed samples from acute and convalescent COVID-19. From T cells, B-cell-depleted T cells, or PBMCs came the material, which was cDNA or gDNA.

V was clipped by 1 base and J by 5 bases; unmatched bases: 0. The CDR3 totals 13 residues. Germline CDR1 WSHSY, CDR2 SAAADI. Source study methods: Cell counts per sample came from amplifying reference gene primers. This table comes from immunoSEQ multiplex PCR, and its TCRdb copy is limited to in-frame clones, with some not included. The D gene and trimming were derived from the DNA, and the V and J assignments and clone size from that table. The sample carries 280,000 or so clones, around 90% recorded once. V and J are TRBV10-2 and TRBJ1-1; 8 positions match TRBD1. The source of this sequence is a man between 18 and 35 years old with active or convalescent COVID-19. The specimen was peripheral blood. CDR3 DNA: TGCGCCAGCAGTGAGTACAGGGGGACTGAAGCTTTCTTT. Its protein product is CASSEYRGTEAFF.